A selection of T cell receptor beta chains follows, all from one sample in a study of cytomegalovirus exposure and HLA in healthy donors. The table came from immunoSEQ multiplex PCR; TCRdb's copy has only in-frame clones and leaves some out. The data contain about 120,000 clones, about three quarters of them singletons. The sequenced sample was PBMCs. The source is a man between 60 and 75 years old in good health and CMV-seropositive. The CDR3 runs from the conserved cysteine through the conserved F or W. Each record gives: CDR3 protein, CDR3 DNA, D gene, J gene, clone size, V gene. D genes are given only for firm matches. The size field is filled for only some rows; it gives once, few, many or a size class.

CDR3 protein: CASSLGLAEPNEQFF; CDR3 DNA: TGTGCCAGCAGCTTGGGACTAGCGGAACCCAATGAGCAGTTCTTC; D gene: TRBD2; J gene: TRBJ2-1; clone size: .; V gene: TRBV7-2
CDR3 protein: CASRSRDRGSYEQYF; CDR3 DNA: TGTGCCAGCAGATCCCGGGACAGGGGCTCCTACGAGCAGTACTTC; D gene: TRBD1; J gene: TRBJ2-7; clone size: .; V gene: TRBV6-1
CDR3 protein: CASSPTVGQNQETQYF; CDR3 DNA: TGTGCCAGCAGCCCAACGGTAGGACAGAACCAAGAGACCCAGTACTTC; D gene: .; J gene: TRBJ2-5; clone size: .; V gene: TRBV11-2
CDR3 protein: CASSSLGGGARETQYF; CDR3 DNA: TGCGCCAGCAGCTCTCTGGGAGGGGGGGCCAGGGAGACCCAGTACTTC; D gene: .; J gene: TRBJ2-5; clone size: once; V gene: TRBV5-1
CDR3 protein: CASSDTTGSRAEAFF; CDR3 DNA: TGTGCCAGCAGTGACACGACAGGAAGCAGGGCTGAAGCTTTCTTT; D gene: .; J gene: TRBJ1-1; clone size: .; V gene: TRBV2
CDR3 protein: CASSQRLAGGHTDTQYF; CDR3 DNA: TGTGCCAGCAGCCAACGACTAGCGGGAGGCCACACAGATACGCAGTATTTT; D gene: TRBD2; J gene: TRBJ2-3; clone size: .; V gene: TRBV5-4
CDR3 protein: CASSRGGPEETQYF; CDR3 DNA: TGTGCCAGCAGCCGCGGGGGTCCGGAAGAGACCCAGTACTTC; D gene: TRBD2; J gene: TRBJ2-5; clone size: .; V gene: TRBV7-9
CDR3 protein: CASSDIRGTKDEQYF; CDR3 DNA: TGTGCCAGCAGTGATATCAGGGGGACCAAAGACGAGCAGTACTTC; D gene: TRBD1; J gene: TRBJ2-7; clone size: .; V gene: TRBV6-1
CDR3 protein: CASSLAQTSRGEKLFF; CDR3 DNA: TGTGCCAGCAGCTTAGCGCAAACTTCCCGCGGTGAAAAACTGTTTTTT; D gene: .; J gene: TRBJ1-4; clone size: .; V gene: TRBV7-9
CDR3 protein: CASSPVRAGGNSPLHF; CDR3 DNA: TGTGCCAGCTCACCAGTGCGGGCGGGGGGGAATTCACCCCTCCACTTT; D gene: .; J gene: TRBJ1-6; clone size: .; V gene: TRBV18
CDR3 protein: CASSHSGQYTEAFF; CDR3 DNA: TGTGCCAGCAGTCACTCGGGACAGTACACTGAAGCTTTCTTT; D gene: TRBD1; J gene: TRBJ1-1; clone size: .; V gene: TRBV2
CDR3 protein: CASSQDKGGYGYTF; CDR3 DNA: TGTGCCAGCAGCCAAGATAAAGGCGGCTATGGCTACACCTTC; D gene: .; J gene: TRBJ1-2; clone size: once; V gene: TRBV4-2
CDR3 protein: CASSPGQGAGDEKLFF; CDR3 DNA: TGTGCCAGCAGCCCTGGACAGGGGGCTGGGGATGAAAAACTGTTTTTT; D gene: TRBD1; J gene: TRBJ1-4; clone size: .; V gene: TRBV5-8
CDR3 protein: CASSELGTPTTGRTEAFF; CDR3 DNA: TGTGCCAGCAGTGAATTAGGGACCCCAACGACAGGTCGAACTGAAGCTTTCTTT; D gene: .; J gene: TRBJ1-1; clone size: .; V gene: TRBV25-1
CDR3 protein: CASSVVGTGRYNEQFF; CDR3 DNA: TGTGCCAGCAGCGTAGTAGGGACAGGGAGATACAATGAGCAGTTCTTC; D gene: TRBD1; J gene: TRBJ2-1; clone size: .; V gene: TRBV9
CDR3 protein: CASGRASNQPQHF; CDR3 DNA: TGTGCCAGCGGCAGGGCTAGCAATCAGCCCCAGCATTTT; D gene: .; J gene: TRBJ1-5; clone size: few; V gene: TRBV27
CDR3 protein: CASSPDTTGEAFF; CDR3 DNA: TGTGCCAGCTCACCGGACACTACCGGGGAAGCTTTCTTT; D gene: .; J gene: TRBJ1-1; clone size: .; V gene: TRBV18
CDR3 protein: CSVESAVPYNEQFF; CDR3 DNA: TGCAGCGTTGAATCGGCGGTCCCCTACAATGAGCAGTTCTTC; D gene: .; J gene: TRBJ2-1; clone size: .; V gene: TRBV29-1
CDR3 protein: CASSPNLGTSGQETQYF; CDR3 DNA: TGTGCCAGCAGCCCTAACCTCGGGACTAGCGGCCAAGAGACCCAGTACTTC; D gene: TRBD2; J gene: TRBJ2-5; clone size: .; V gene: TRBV28
CDR3 protein: CASSMDRSGEQYF; CDR3 DNA: TGCGCCAGCAGTATGGACAGGTCCGGCGAGCAGTACTTC; D gene: TRBD1; J gene: TRBJ2-7; clone size: .; V gene: TRBV10-1
CDR3 protein: CASSKIQGYEQYF; CDR3 DNA: TGTGCCAGCAGTAAGATCCAGGGCTACGAGCAGTACTTC; D gene: .; J gene: TRBJ2-7; clone size: .; V gene: TRBV6-6
CDR3 protein: CASSPPGTGRTEAFF; CDR3 DNA: TGTGCCAGCTCACCTCCCGGGACAGGGAGAACTGAAGCTTTCTTT; D gene: TRBD1; J gene: TRBJ1-1; clone size: .; V gene: TRBV18
CDR3 protein: CASRVAVITDTQYF; CDR3 DNA: TGCGCCAGCAGGGTTGCAGTGATCACAGATACGCAGTATTTT; D gene: .; J gene: TRBJ2-3; clone size: .; V gene: TRBV5-1
CDR3 protein: CASSLTGQAGYTF; CDR3 DNA: TGTGCCAGCAGCTTGACCGGACAGGCTGGCTACACCTTC; D gene: TRBD1; J gene: TRBJ1-2; clone size: .; V gene: TRBV5-4
CDR3 protein: CASSLASGRGSYEQYF; CDR3 DNA: TGTGCCAGCAGCTTGGCTAGCGGGAGAGGATCCTACGAGCAGTACTTC; D gene: TRBD2; J gene: TRBJ2-7; clone size: .; V gene: TRBV5-4
CDR3 protein: CASSSGTGKLGQPQHF; CDR3 DNA: TGTGCCAGCAGCTCCGGGACAGGCAAGTTAGGTCAGCCCCAGCATTTT; D gene: TRBD1; J gene: TRBJ1-5; clone size: .; V gene: TRBV5-5
CDR3 protein: CASSFDRANTEAFF; CDR3 DNA: TGCGCCAGCAGCTTCGACAGGGCGAACACTGAAGCTTTCTTT; D gene: TRBD1; J gene: TRBJ1-1; clone size: .; V gene: TRBV5-1
CDR3 protein: CASSAHLKGTEAFF; CDR3 DNA: TGTGCCAGCAGCGCTCACCTGAAGGGGACTGAAGCTTTCTTT; D gene: .; J gene: TRBJ1-1; clone size: .; V gene: TRBV9
CDR3 protein: CASSRESNTEAFF; CDR3 DNA: TGTGCCAGCAGTCGGGAGTCGAACACTGAAGCTTTCTTT; D gene: .; J gene: TRBJ1-1; clone size: .; V gene: TRBV2